Listed here are 20 T cell receptor beta chains from one sample, sequenced in a study of blood T cell repertoires in COVID-19 (dated by TCRdb to 2018 to 2021). The library was generated by the immunoSEQ multiplex PCR assay. Sourced from immuneACCESS, this table was stored by TCRdb with only in-frame sequences that have V and J called. A share of the clones is absent; for the studies checked, an unresolved V gene accounts for under half, and the remainder has no known explanation. The sample contains fewer than 350,000 clones, roughly 86% of them found a single time. The ten largest account for about 8.8% of the sample. The material sequenced was peripheral blood. The receptors derive from a middle-aged man with active or convalescent COVID-19.

The chain employs TRBV25-1 and TRBJ2-1; a possible D gene is TRBD2 (6 bases). V was pared by 4 bases and J by 5 bases, with 21 bases between. The CDR3 runs to 17 residues. Germline V gene lookup returns CDR1 MGHDK and CDR2 SYGVNS. The CDR3 region is CASSVLTRASADNEQFF. CDR3 DNA: TGTGCCAGCAGTGTTCTCACCCGGGCTAGCGCGGACAATGAGCAGTTCTTC.

The V gene is TRBV29-1, the J gene TRBJ2-3, with D tentatively TRBD1 (5 bases). Per germline, CDR1 SQVTM and CDR2 ANQGSEA. V shed 7 bases and J shed 4 bases, with 12 bases lying between them. This CDR3 is built from 12 residues. The CDR3 DNA reads TGCAGCGCTGCAAGGGGCTCAGATACGCAGTATTTT. This codes for CSAARGSDTQYF.

The chain employs TRBV5-1 and TRBJ2-2; 9 bases map to TRBD1. The germline CDR1 and CDR2 sequences are SGHRS and YFSETQ. The CDR3 contains 15 residues. The V gene end was trimmed by 5 bases and the J gene end by 3 bases; junction bases not matched to a gene: 5. DNA for the CDR3: TGCGCCAGCAGGGAGGGACAGGGATACACCGGGGAGCTGTTTTTT. Translating it yields CASREGQGYTGELFF.

This clone occurred once. This sample includes further DNA sequences coding for the same CDR3. The chain uses TRBV28 and TRBJ1-1, with unresolved D. CDR1 and CDR2 (germline): MDHEN, SYDVKM. The V gene lost 2 bases and the J gene lost 3 bases, with 7 bases spanning the gap. The CDR3 covers 13 residues. The CDR3 loop is CASSLKRDTEAFF. As DNA, the CDR3 is TGTGCCAGCAGTTTAAAACGGGACACTGAAGCTTTCTTT.

The chain employs TRBV7-8 and TRBJ1-6; TRBD1 might be the D (5 bases). Germline CDR1 reads SGHVS; CDR2 reads FQNEAQ. V shed 4 bases and J shed 6 bases, with 16 bases lying between them. This CDR3 spans 16 amino acids. The CDR3 DNA reads as TGTGCCAGCAGCTCCCCGCGGGGCCAGGGTAATTCACCCCTCCACTTT. Translation gives CASSSPRGQGNSPLHF. The full variable domain, with the rest looked up from reference TRBV7-8 and TRBJ1-6, is GAGVSQSPRYKVAKRGQDVALRCDPISGHVSLFWYQQALGQGPEFLTYFQNEAQLDKSGLPSDRFFAERPEGSVSTLKIQRTQQEDSAVYLCASSSPRGQGNSPLHFGNGTRLTVT.

The rearrangement uses TRBV6-2 or TRBV6-3 and TRBJ1-5; D gene ambiguous. CDR3 size: 20 residues. Germline V gene sequence: CDR1 MNHEY, CDR2 SVGEGT. V lost 1 base to trimming and J lost 0 bases, with 22 bases between them. The CDR3 nucleotides read TGTGCCAGCAGTTACTTTATATCGACAACCATTCCGCATAGCAATCAGCCCCAGCATTTT. Its protein is CASSYFISTTIPHSNQPQHF.

This chain joins TRBV6-6 and TRBJ2-3; tentatively, D is TRBD2 (6 bases). Per the germline V gene, CDR1 is MNHNY and CDR2 is SVGAGI (reference sequence). The CDR3 covers 15 residues. V dropped 2 bases and J dropped 5 bases, with 14 bases sitting between them. CDR3 region: CASSYGDLGGDTQYF. The CDR3 nucleotides are TGTGCCAGCAGTTACGGCGATTTGGGGGGAGATACGCAGTATTTT.

The J gene is TRBJ2-7, the V gene TRBV6-5, with D perhaps matching TRBD1 (5 bases). The CDR3 runs 11 residues. Deletions cut 2 bases from V and 6 bases from J, with 5 bases between. Germline assignment: CDR1 MNHEY and CDR2 SVGAGI. CDR3 in amino acids: CASSYRGEQYF. CDR3 nucleotide sequence: TGTGCCAGCAGTTACAGGGGCGAGCAGTACTTC.

This chain connects TRBV12-3 or TRBV12-4 to TRBJ2-7, with TRBD2 as a possible D gene (6 bases). There are 12 residues in the CDR3. The V end lost 3 bases, the J end lost 9 bases, and 12 bases lay between the germline ends. CDR3 amino acids: CASSLVLGGQYF. In DNA form, the CDR3 reads TGTGCCAGCAGTTTGGTCTTGGGGGGGCAGTACTTC.

This clone was recorded a few times. This chain joins TRBV2 and TRBJ1-6, with TRBD1 matching over 10 bases. The J segment lost 10 bases and the V segment lost 2 bases, leaving 5 bases of the junction unmatched. This CDR3 has 15 amino acids. The germline gives CDR1 SNHLY, CDR2 FYNNEI. Written as DNA, the CDR3 is TGTGCCAGCAGTGAATTGGGACAGGGGCAATCACCCCTCCACTTT. Residues: CASSELGQGQSPLHF.

The chain recombines TRBV25-1 with TRBJ1-3; no definite D call. This CDR3 region has 9 residues. Germline CDR1 is MGHDK and CDR2 is SYGVNS. V gave up 8 bases and J gave up 11 bases, with 7 bases separating them. CDR3 sequence: CASGDPIYF. The CDR3 DNA follows: TGTGCCAGCGGAGACCCCATATATTTT. Looking up the rest from reference TRBV25-1 and TRBJ1-3 gives the full variable domain: EADIYQTPRYLVIGTGKKITLECSQTMGHDKMYWYQQDPGMELHLIHYSYGVNSTEKGDLSSESTVSRIRTEHFPLTLESARPSHTSQYLCASGDPIYFGEGSWLTVV.

This chain uses TRBV4-1 with TRBJ2-7; D gene unclear. The CDR3 is made up of 15 amino acids. V lost 4 bases and J 0 bases, leaving 13 bases between the germline ends. The germline V gene has CDR1 MGHRA and CDR2 YSYEKL. CDR3 in DNA: TGCGCCAGCAGCCCAACCGCGCCCGGCTCCTACGAGCAGTACTTC. Translation: CASSPTAPGSYEQYF.

This chain uses TRBV9 with TRBJ2-5; no firm D call. V lost 0 bases and J lost 0, with 9 bases in between. Per germline, CDR1 SGDLS and CDR2 YYNGEE. The CDR3 loop spans 15 amino acids. The CDR3 loop is CASSVVDINQETQYF. CDR3 bases: TGTGCCAGCAGCGTAGTAGATATTAACCAAGAGACCCAGTACTTC.

This clone has more than one count but fewer than ten. V and J are TRBV5-5 and TRBJ1-3, with D perhaps TRBD1 (5 bases). Trimming shortened V by 0 bases and J by 3 bases, and 10 bases separated the two germline ends. The CDR3 is made up of 15 amino acids. Germline V gene lookup returns CDR1 SGHKS and CDR2 YYEKEE (reference sequence). The CDR3 sequence is CASSLAVRGGNTIYF. The CDR3 DNA reads TGTGCCAGCAGCTTGGCCGTAAGGGGTGGAAACACCATATATTTT. Full variable domain (rest looked up from reference TRBV5-5 and TRBJ1-3): DAGVTQSPTHLIKTRGQQVTLRCSPISGHKSVSWYQQVLGQGPQFIFQYYEKEERGRGNFPDRFSARQFPNYSSELNVNALLLGDSALYLCASSLAVRGGNTIYFGEGSWLTVV.

V usage is TRBV10-3 and J usage is TRBJ2-5, with TRBD1 as a possible D gene (5 bases). The ends were cut back, 11 bases at V and 5 bases at J, with 18 bases in the middle. This CDR3 contains 13 residues. Looked up from germline, CDR1 is ENHRY and CDR2 is SYGVKD. CDR3 bases: TGTGCCCCCCCGGACACGACCCCGGAGACCCAGTACTTC. The encoded protein is CAPPDTTPETQYF.

This sequence joins TRBV5-1 and TRBJ2-2, with D unresolved. Trimming took off 4 bases at V and 2 bases at J, with 9 bases between the two ends. The CDR3 has 14 amino acids. Germline loops: CDR1 SGHRS, CDR2 YFSETQ. CDR3 amino acids: CASSHDTNTGELFF. The CDR3, as DNA: TGCGCCAGCAGCCATGACACCAACACCGGGGAGCTGTTTTTT.

The chain joins TRBV19 to TRBJ1-1; weak D call: TRBD1 (5 bases). Per germline, CDR1 LNHDA and CDR2 SQIVND (reference sequence). V lost 10 bases, J lost 0 bases, and 18 bases lay in between. The CDR3 runs to 15 residues. CDR3 coding DNA: TGTGCCACTAAGTATGGGGGGACGGTGAACACTGAAGCTTTCTTT. Translating it yields CATKYGGTVNTEAFF.

This clone was picked up one time. V is TRBV5-4 and J is TRBJ1-4; 8 bases line up with TRBD1. The V gene's germline CDR1 is SGHNT and CDR2 YYREEE (reference sequence). The CDR3 loop spans 17 amino acids. V was pared by 3 bases and J by 6 bases, with 13 bases of the junction left unmatched. CDR3 loop: CASSSGQGPSRDEKLFF. The CDR3 DNA follows: TGTGCCAGCAGCTCCGGACAGGGCCCCTCCCGTGATGAAAAACTGTTTTTT. The full variable domain, completed using reference TRBV5-4 and TRBJ1-4, is ETGVTQSPTHLIKTRGQQVTLRCSSQSGHNTVSWYQQALGQGPQFIFQYYREEENGRGNFPPRFSGLQFPNYSSELNVNALELDDSALYLCASSSGQGPSRDEKLFFGSGTQLSVL.

The J gene is TRBJ1-2, the V gene TRBV3-1 (or the pseudogene TRBV3-2); 12 bases are a match to TRBD1. Germline V gene lookup returns CDR1 LGHDT and CDR2 YNNKEL (reference sequence). V was clipped by 4 bases and J by 8 bases; unmatched bases: 14. CDR3 size: 17 residues. In DNA form, the CDR3 reads TGTGCCAGCAGCCCCAATCCGGGACAGGGGGCAATTTACGGCTACACCTTC. As protein: CASSPNPGQGAIYGYTF.

This clone was observed a single time. The V call is TRBV14, the J call TRBJ1-1; no firm D call. Trimming stripped 1 base from V and 5 bases from J, with 8 bases between. The CDR3 contains 13 residues. Germline loops: CDR1 SGHDN, CDR2 FVKESK. The CDR3 nucleotides are TGTGCCAGCAGCCAAGTTTTGCAGACTGAAGCTTTCTTT. Translating it yields CASSQVLQTEAFF.